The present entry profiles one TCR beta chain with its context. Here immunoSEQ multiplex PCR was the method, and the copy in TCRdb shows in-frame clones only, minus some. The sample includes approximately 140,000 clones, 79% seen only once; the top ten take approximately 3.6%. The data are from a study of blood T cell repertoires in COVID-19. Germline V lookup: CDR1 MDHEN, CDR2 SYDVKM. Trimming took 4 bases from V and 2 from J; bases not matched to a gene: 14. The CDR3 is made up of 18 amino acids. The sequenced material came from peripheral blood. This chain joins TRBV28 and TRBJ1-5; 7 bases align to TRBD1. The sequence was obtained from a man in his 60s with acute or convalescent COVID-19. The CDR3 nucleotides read TGTGCCAGCAGTTCCCCCTATCCAGGGGGGACAGGCAATCAGCCCCAGCATTTT. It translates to CASSSPYPGGTGNQPQHF. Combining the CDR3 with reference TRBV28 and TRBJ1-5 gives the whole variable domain DVKVTQSSRYLVKRTGEKVFLECVQDMDHENMFWYRQDPGLGLRLIYFSYDVKMKEKGDIPEGYSVSREKKERFSLILESASTNQTSMYLCASSSPYPGGTGNQPQHFGDGTRLSIL.